The T cell receptor (beta chain) described here comes from a study of blood T cell repertoires in COVID-19. Study background: Collection of acute and convalescent COVID-19 samples took place in the United States, Italy and Spain. In each case, the material was cDNA or gDNA derived from T cells, B-cell-depleted T cells, or PBMCs.

Authors' processing steps: Amplification of reference gene primers provided the estimated nucleated cell counts. Only in-frame clones appear in the TCRdb table, and some are missing; sequencing was by immunoSEQ multiplex PCR. That table supplies the V and J calls and clone size; D and trimming were determined from the DNA. The sample shows over 35,000 clones, around nine tenths of them seen only once. The CDR3 is 13 residues long. V lost 0 bases and J 4 bases, leaving 7 bases between the germline ends. Sequenced sample: peripheral blood. The receptor was derived from a human donor in a cohort sampled during active COVID-19. The chain combines TRBV12-3 or TRBV12-4 with TRBJ2-7; TRBD2 is a possible D gene (5 bases). CDR3 sequence (DNA): TGTGCCAGCAGTTTAGCGCCGGGATACGAGCAGTACTTC. Translation gives CASSLAPGYEQYF.